One and the same sample provided the 2 T cell receptor beta chains below, sequenced in a study of shared clonotypes between healthy human individuals. This table comes from immunoSEQ multiplex PCR, and its TCRdb copy is limited to in-frame clones, with some not included. The sample lists about 1.1 million clones; roughly 80% were seen once. The sample taken for sequencing was memory CD4+ T cells from PBMCs. Subset meaning: CD45RA-negative fraction. These receptors were obtained from a man aged 18 to 35 in good health. Some clones in this sample may be carry-over from other donors' samples.

The chain couples TRBV6-1 to TRBJ1-3; D not resolved. The V gene lost 5 bases and the J gene lost 2 bases, with 10 bases spanning the gap. The CDR3 has 14 residues. Germline V gives CDR1 MNHNS, CDR2 SASEGT. The CDR3, as DNA: TGTGCCAGCAGTTTTATCCGAACTGGAAACACCATATATTTT. It encodes CASSFIRTGNTIYF.

CDR3 protein: CSVEDGVTGGSYEQYF. The CDR3 coding sequence is TGCAGCGTTGAAGATGGCGTGACAGGAGGATCCTACGAGCAGTACTTC. The gene calls are TRBV29-1 and TRBJ2-7; the D gene is possibly TRBD1 (6 bases). The length of the CDR3 is 16 residues. Germline V CDR1 and CDR2: SQVTM, ANQGSEA. Trimming cost V 0 bases and J 1 base, with 16 bases left between them.